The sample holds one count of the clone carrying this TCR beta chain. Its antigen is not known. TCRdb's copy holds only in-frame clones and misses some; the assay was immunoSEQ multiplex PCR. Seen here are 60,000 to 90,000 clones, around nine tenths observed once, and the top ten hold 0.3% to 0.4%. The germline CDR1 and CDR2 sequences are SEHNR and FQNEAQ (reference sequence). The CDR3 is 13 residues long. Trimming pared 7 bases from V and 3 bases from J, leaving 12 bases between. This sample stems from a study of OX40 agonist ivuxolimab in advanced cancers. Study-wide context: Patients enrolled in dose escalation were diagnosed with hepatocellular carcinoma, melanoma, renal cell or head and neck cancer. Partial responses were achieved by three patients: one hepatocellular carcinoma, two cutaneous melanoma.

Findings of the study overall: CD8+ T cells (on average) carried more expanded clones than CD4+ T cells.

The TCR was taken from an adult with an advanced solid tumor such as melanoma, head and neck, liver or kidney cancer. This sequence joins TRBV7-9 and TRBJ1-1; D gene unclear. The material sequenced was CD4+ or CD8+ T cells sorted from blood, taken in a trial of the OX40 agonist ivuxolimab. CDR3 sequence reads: CASITTGYTEAFF. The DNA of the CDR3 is TGTGCCAGCATTACGACGGGGTACACTGAAGCTTTCTTT. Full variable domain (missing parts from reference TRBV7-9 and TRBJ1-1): DTGVSQNPRHKITKRGQNVTFRCDPISEHNRLYWYRQTLGQGPEFLTYFQNEAQLEKSRLLSDRFSAERPKGSFSTLEIQRTEQGDSAMYLCASITTGYTEAFFGQGTRLTVV.